The clone carrying this T cell receptor beta chain came up many times. As to time point: newly diagnosed GD, antithyroid drugs for less than 3 months. PBMC RNA served as the TCR library source. These data are taken from a study of regulatory T cells in long-lasting Graves disease. TCR beta libraries were built with iRepertoire HTBI primers and Arm-PCR of CDR3 regions. A single record per CDR3 protein comes from TCRdb applying MiXCR to the multiplex PCR reads. The table records over 350,000 distinct CDR3 sequences, about 15% of them present only once. The same sample was also used in a study of T cells in Graves' hyperthyroidism and ophthalmopathy. This second study says: Blood shared most expanded thyroid clonotypes above 0.001.

The material was peripheral blood mononuclear cells (PBMCs), obtained at new diagnosis, from a patient treated with antithyroid drugs. This clonotype was obtained from a woman aged 40 to 50 with Graves disease.

The CDR3 loop is CASSSPDSGLSGGELFF. The CDR3, as DNA: TGTGCCAGCAGCTCCCCGGATAGCGGGTTGTCTGGCGGGGAGCTGTTTTTT. The V and J genes are TRBV13 and TRBJ2-2; 7 bases match TRBD2. V trimming: 4 bases; J trimming: 7 bases; junction bases outside the gene matches: 15. The length of the CDR3 is 17 residues. The V gene's germline CDR1 is PRHDT and CDR2 FYEKMQ (reference sequence).